The clone carrying this T cell receptor beta chain was seen many times. What it binds is not known. Libraries of TCR beta came from iRepertoire HTBI primers plus Arm-PCR of CDR3 regions. TCRdb called the multiplex PCR reads again in MiXCR, with one record for every CDR3 protein. This table holds hundreds of thousands of distinct CDR3 sequences, around an eighth found once. This entry comes from a study of regulatory T cells in long-lasting Graves disease. General study points: Those with persistent Graves' had less TCR diversity than newly diagnosed patients.

The time point was: newly diagnosed GD, antithyroid drugs for less than 3 months. PBMC-derived RNA was used for the TCR library. These data are also associated with another study on T cells in Graves' hyperthyroidism and ophthalmopathy. That source reports: With the HTBI primer set, the TCR CDR3 went through a first round of RT-PCR. Expanded thyroid clonotypes (above 0.001) were mostly also found in blood.

The material was peripheral blood mononuclear cells (PBMCs), obtained at new diagnosis, from a patient treated with antithyroid drugs. The sequence came from a man aged 30 to 45 with Graves disease.

The CDR3 here is CASSIQGRNTEAFF. As DNA, the CDR3 is TGTGCCAGTAGTATCCAAGGCAGGAACACTGAAGCTTTCTTT. J is TRBJ1-1 and V is TRBV19, with unresolved D. CDR1 LNHDA and CDR2 SQIVND come from the germline V gene (reference sequence). CDR3 size: 14 residues. With 3 bases removed from V and 1 base from J, the gap between germline ends came to 9 bases.